The rows below give T cell receptor beta chains drawn from one sample of a study of CD8 T cells in ankylosing spondylitis. TCRdb re-called the 5' RACE reads through MiXCR, storing one row per CDR3 protein. The table has fewer than 550,000 distinct CDR3 sequences, approximately 5.3% seen once. The sample taken for sequencing was blood, either unsorted or a sorted T cell fraction (not recorded which). All receptors derive from a male donor with ankylosing spondylitis. The CDR3 runs from the conserved cysteine through the conserved F or W. Fields, in order: D gene, J gene, V gene, clone size, CDR3 DNA, CDR3 protein. The D gene is left open where the match is weak. Size tells how often a clone was seen (once, few, many) or the class of an expanded clone, and some rows leave it out.

>-|TRBJ1-2|TRBV20-1|-
TGCAGTGCTAGATTAACAGATGGCTACACCTTC
CSARLTDGYTF
>-|TRBJ2-7|TRBV3-1|few
TGTGCCAGCAGCCAAAGTCGGGAGCAGTACTTC
CASSQSREQYF
>-|TRBJ2-3|TRBV12-3/TRBV12-4|many
TGTGCCAGCAGTTCCAACCAGGGGGGCCGGACAGATACGCAGTATTTT
CASSSNQGGRTDTQYF
>-|TRBJ1-5|TRBV20-1|many
TGCAGTGCTACCTCCCCCGGGGGGTTTGGGGGTCAGCCCCAGCATTTT
CSATSPGGFGGQPQHF
>TRBD1|TRBJ1-2|TRBV5-5|many
TGTGCCAGCAGCGAATTCGGGACAGGGCCGTGGGGCTACACCTTC
CASSEFGTGPWGYTF
>TRBD2|TRBJ2-2|TRBV19|-
TGTGCCAGTAGTACCGGGACTAGCAGTTACACCGGGGAGCTGTTTTTT
CASSTGTSSYTGELFF
>-|TRBJ2-7|TRBV15|many
TGTGCCACCAGCAGAGATGCACGCACCTCCTACGAGCAGTACTTC
CATSRDARTSYEQYF
>-|TRBJ1-2|TRBV4-3|many
TGCGCCAGCAGTCCATATAAACTCGTGGGGTCCTGGAGCTATGGCTACACCTTC
CASSPYKLVGSWSYGYTF
>-|TRBJ2-5|TRBV29-1|many
TGCAGCGCCATGACTTACAGGCACCAAGAGACCCAGTACTTC
CSAMTYRHQETQYF
>-|TRBJ2-5|TRBV28|-
TGTGCCAGCAACGACGTTAGGACAACGAAAGAGACCCAGTACTTC
CASNDVRTTKETQYF
>-|TRBJ2-7|TRBV5-1|many
TGCGCCAGCAGCCGGAGCACACTTGGATTGTGGGGGCAAAAGGTCGAGCAGTACTTC
CASSRSTLGLWGQKVEQYF
>TRBD2|TRBJ2-7|TRBV20-1|many
TGCAGTACGGGACTAGTGGGGGGGGAGCAGTACTTC
CSTGLVGGEQYF
>-|TRBJ2-7|TRBV20-1|many
TGCAGTGCCGCCCGTGATCGAGACAACGAGCAGTACTTC
CSAARDRDNEQYF
>-|TRBJ1-2|TRBV7-9|few
TGTGCCAGCAGCCCGGGACGGATTGAGGGCTACACCTTC
CASSPGRIEGYTF
>-|TRBJ1-2|TRBV4-2|many
TGTGCCAGCAGCCAGGACGGACAGTTCTATGGCTACACCTTC
CASSQDGQFYGYTF
>TRBD1|TRBJ2-6|TRBV5-1|many
TGCGCCAGCAGCCCCCGACAGGGAGATGAGGCCAACGTCCTGACTTTC
CASSPRQGDEANVLTF
>TRBD2|TRBJ2-2|TRBV7-2|-
TGTGCCAGCAGCCGTGGGTCTAGCGGGCTGAACACCGGGGAGCTGTTTTTT
CASSRGSSGLNTGELFF
>TRBD1|TRBJ1-6|TRBV20-1|many
TGCAGTGCTAGCGTCCAGGGGGGTTCACCCCTCCACTTT
CSASVQGGSPLHF
>TRBD2|TRBJ2-5|TRBV4-3|-
TGCGCCAGCAGCCAAGAACTTAGCGGGGGGGAAGAGACCCAGTACTTC
CASSQELSGGEETQYF
>TRBD2|TRBJ2-3|TRBV11-2|few
TGTGCCAGCAGCTTAGGGTGGCTAGCGGGACTAGTTAGCACAGATACGCAGTATTTT
CASSLGWLAGLVSTDTQYF
>TRBD2|TRBJ2-7|TRBV4-2|-
TGTGCCAGCAGCCGATCCCACTGGGGTAGCGGGAGGGCCGCCTACGAGCAGTACTTC
CASSRSHWGSGRAAYEQYF
>-|TRBJ2-1|TRBV7-2|many
TGTGCCAGCAGCTTAGGACCCGTCTCCTACAATGAGCAGTTCTTC
CASSLGPVSYNEQFF
>-|TRBJ2-1|TRBV5-6|many
TGTGCCAGCAGCGAGGGCCCGTCGGGGCGGTTCTTC
CASSEGPSGRFF
>TRBD2|TRBJ2-7|TRBV18|many
TGTGCCAGCTCACCACCGGGGGGGAACGAGCAGTACTTC
CASSPPGGNEQYF
>-|TRBJ2-7|TRBV4-3|many
TGCGCCAGCAGCCAAGTACTTCCTATTGGAAGGGACCGAAGCTCCTACGAGCAGTACTTC
CASSQVLPIGRDRSSYEQYF
>TRBD1|TRBJ1-4|TRBV7-2|many
TGTGCCAGCAGCGTACAGACAGGGGTGGGGGAAAAACTGTTTTTT
CASSVQTGVGEKLFF
>TRBD1|TRBJ2-1|TRBV14|-
TGTGCCAGCAGCCAGGCTAGGGACAGGGTGGTAAACAATGAGCAGTTCTTC
CASSQARDRVVNNEQFF
>-|TRBJ1-1|TRBV4-2|-
TGTGCCAGCAGCCAAACAGGGACCCGGTCGGGTGCTTTCTTT
CASSQTGTRSGAFF
>TRBD1|TRBJ1-6|TRBV11-2|few
TGTGCCAGCAGTTTACAGGGGTTCAGTTCACCCCTCCACTTT
CASSLQGFSSPLHF
>TRBD2|TRBJ2-7|TRBV6-2/TRBV6-3|few
TGTGCCAGCAGTTACCCTGGACTAGCGGGATTTCGCTCCTACGAGCAGTACTTC
CASSYPGLAGFRSYEQYF
>-|TRBJ1-1|TRBV6-1|many
TGTGCCAGCAGTGCCTCCTTGGGGCGTTTGGAAGCTTTCTTT
CASSASLGRLEAFF
>-|TRBJ2-7|TRBV7-9|many
TGTGCCAGCAGTTCAGGGGTCTACGAGCAGTACTTC
CASSSGVYEQYF
>TRBD1|TRBJ1-2|TRBV28|few
TGTGCCAGCACCGCGCGGACAGGGTGGATTGGCTACACCTTC
CASTARTGWIGYTF
>TRBD1|TRBJ2-7|TRBV12-3/TRBV12-4|many
TGTGCCAGCAGTTTAGGCGTCACAGGGGACTACGAGCAGTACTTC
CASSLGVTGDYEQYF
>-|TRBJ2-4|TRBV20-1|-
TGCAGTGCTAGCAATCCCCAGTTTAGGAAAAACATTCAGTACTTC
CSASNPQFRKNIQYF
>-|TRBJ1-2|TRBV20-1|many
TGCAGTGCTAGGGGAGGGCGAGGCTATGGCTACACCTTC
CSARGGRGYGYTF
>TRBD1|TRBJ1-2|TRBV20-1|many
TGCAGTGCTAGAGAGGACAGGGTTTGGGGCTATGGCTACACCTTC
CSAREDRVWGYGYTF
>TRBD1|TRBJ2-7|TRBV10-3|many
TGTGCCAACCGGGACAGGGACTCCTACGAGCAGTACTTC
CANRDRDSYEQYF
>-|TRBJ2-1|TRBV10-3|many
TGTGCCATCAAGGACACTGTTGTCTCCTACAATGAGCAGTTCTTC
CAIKDTVVSYNEQFF
>TRBD1|TRBJ1-2|TRBV6-5|many
TGTGCCAGCAGTTACTCTGACAGGGGAAGCTATGGCTACACCTTC
CASSYSDRGSYGYTF
>-|TRBJ1-5|TRBV12-3/TRBV12-4|many
TGTGCCAGCAGTTTTCTCTGGGATCAGCCCCAGCATTTT
CASSFLWDQPQHF
>-|TRBJ1-5|TRBV18|few
TGTGCCAGCGCAAACGGGTATAGCAATCAGCCCCAGCATTTT
CASANGYSNQPQHF
>-|TRBJ2-1|TRBV6-5|few
TGTGCCAGCAGTTCACAGTCATCGAGCTACAATGAGCAGTTCTTC
CASSSQSSSYNEQFF
>TRBD1|TRBJ2-2|TRBV29-1|many
TGCAGCGTTGCCCAGGGGGCAGGGACCGGGGAGCTGTTTTTT
CSVAQGAGTGELFF
>-|TRBJ1-1|TRBV5-1|many
TGCGCCAGCAGCTTGGCCAGGGTTTCCTCTGAAGCTTTCTTT
CASSLARVSSEAFF
>TRBD1|TRBJ2-3|TRBV2|few
TGTGCCAGCAAAAGGGACAGGGGAGCAGATACGCAGTATTTT
CASKRDRGADTQYF
>-|TRBJ1-2|TRBV4-3|many
TGCGCCAGCAGGTCAATTAATGCGGGGTTGGATGGCTACACCTTC
CASRSINAGLDGYTF
>TRBD2|TRBJ2-1|TRBV12-3/TRBV12-4|many
TGTGCCAGCACCTGGGAACTAGCGTACAATGAGCAGTTCTTC
CASTWELAYNEQFF
>TRBD1|TRBJ1-6|TRBV7-2|many
TGTGCCAGCAGCTTTGGGACAGGGGATCTCTCGGGCTCACCCCTCCACTTT
CASSFGTGDLSGSPLHF
>-|TRBJ2-3|TRBV5-1|many
TGCGCCAGCAGCTCCGGGACAGCGGGCGATACGCAGTATTTT
CASSSGTAGDTQYF
>-|TRBJ1-5|TRBV10-2|many
TGCGCCAGCAGAGACTGGAATCAGCCCCAGCATTTT
CASRDWNQPQHF
>-|TRBJ2-1|TRBV27|many
TGTGCCACCCGAAGGGGAAGGTACTTCTCCTACAATGAGCAGTTCTTC
CATRRGRYFSYNEQFF
>-|TRBJ1-4|TRBV7-2|many
TGTGCCAGCAGCTTAACCCGAGCCTCAACTAATGAAAAACTGTTTTTT
CASSLTRASTNEKLFF